This T cell receptor beta chain was observed in a study of shared clonotypes between healthy human individuals. Terminally differentiated effector memory CD45RA+ cells were excluded from the naive CD8 cells, which were CD45RO-negative and positively selected for CCR7. Germline V gene lookup returns CDR1 SQVTM and CDR2 ANQGSEA. The CDR3 loop spans 13 amino acids. V was pared by 4 bases and J by 3 bases, with 5 bases of the junction left unmatched. Tens of thousands of T cell genomes (approximately 0.2 ug DNA) went into each sorted-subset replicate. Assay: immunoSEQ multiplex PCR; the TCRdb copy retains only in-frame clones and omits some. The sample lists some 2 million clones, roughly 95% occurring once. This clone occurred a few times. Distinct nucleotide sequences in the sample also encode this CDR3.

The chain joins TRBV29-1 to TRBJ2-7; 8 bases match TRBD2. This clonotype originated in a young man in good health. The sample consisted of naive CD8+ T cells sorted from blood. The CDR3 nucleotides are TGCAGCGTTGCCCCGGGGGGGAGCTACGAGCAGTACTTC. This gives the protein CSVAPGGSYEQYF.